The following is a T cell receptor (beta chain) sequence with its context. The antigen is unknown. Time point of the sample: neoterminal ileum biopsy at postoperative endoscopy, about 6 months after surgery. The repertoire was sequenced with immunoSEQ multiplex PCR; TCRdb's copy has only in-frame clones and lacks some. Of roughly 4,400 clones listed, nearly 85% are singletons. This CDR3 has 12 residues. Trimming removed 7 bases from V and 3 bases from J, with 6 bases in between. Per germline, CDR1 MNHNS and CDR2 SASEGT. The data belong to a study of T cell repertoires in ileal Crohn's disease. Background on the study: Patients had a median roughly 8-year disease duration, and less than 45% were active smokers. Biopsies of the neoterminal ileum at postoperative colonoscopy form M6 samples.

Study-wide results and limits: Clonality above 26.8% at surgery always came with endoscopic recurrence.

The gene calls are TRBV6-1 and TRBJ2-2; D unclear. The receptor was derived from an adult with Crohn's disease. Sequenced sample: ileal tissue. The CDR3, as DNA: TGTGCCAGCATAAAGCACACCGGGGAGCTGTTTTTT. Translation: CASIKHTGELFF.